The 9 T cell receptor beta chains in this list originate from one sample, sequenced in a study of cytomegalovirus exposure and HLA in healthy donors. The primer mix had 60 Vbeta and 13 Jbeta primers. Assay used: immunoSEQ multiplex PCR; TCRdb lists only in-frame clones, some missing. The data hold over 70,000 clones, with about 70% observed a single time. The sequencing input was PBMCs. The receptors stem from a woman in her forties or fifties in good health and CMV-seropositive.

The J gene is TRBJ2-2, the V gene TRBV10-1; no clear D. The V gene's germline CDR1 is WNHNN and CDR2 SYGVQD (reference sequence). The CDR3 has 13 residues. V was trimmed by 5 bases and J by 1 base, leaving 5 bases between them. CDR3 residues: CASSPRNTGELFF. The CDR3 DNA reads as TGCGCCAGCAGTCCTAGGAACACCGGGGAGCTGTTTTTT.

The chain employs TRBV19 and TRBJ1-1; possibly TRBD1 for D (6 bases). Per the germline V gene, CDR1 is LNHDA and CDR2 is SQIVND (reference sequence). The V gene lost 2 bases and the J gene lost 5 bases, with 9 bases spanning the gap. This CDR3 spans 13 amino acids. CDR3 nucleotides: TGTGCCAGTAGTATACCGCAGGGGACTGAAGCTTTCTTT. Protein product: CASSIPQGTEAFF.

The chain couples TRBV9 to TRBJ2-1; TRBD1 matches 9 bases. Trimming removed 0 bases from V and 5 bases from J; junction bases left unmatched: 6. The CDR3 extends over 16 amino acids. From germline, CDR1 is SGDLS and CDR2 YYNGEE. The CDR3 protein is CASSVAPGQGHNEQFF. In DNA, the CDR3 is TGTGCCAGCAGCGTAGCCCCGGGACAGGGACACAATGAGCAGTTCTTC.

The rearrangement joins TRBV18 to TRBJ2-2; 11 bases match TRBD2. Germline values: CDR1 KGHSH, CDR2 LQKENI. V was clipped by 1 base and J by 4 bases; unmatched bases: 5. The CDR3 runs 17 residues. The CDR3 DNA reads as TGTGCCAGCTCACCACTAGCGGGAGGGCCTCGCACCGGGGAGCTGTTTTTT. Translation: CASSPLAGGPRTGELFF. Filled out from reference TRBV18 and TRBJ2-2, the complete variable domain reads NAGVMQNPRHLVRRRGQEARLRCSPMKGHSHVYWYRQLPEEGLKFMVYLQKENIIDESGMPKERFSAEFPKEGPSILRIQQVVRGDSAAYFCASSPLAGGPRTGELFFGEGSRLTVL.

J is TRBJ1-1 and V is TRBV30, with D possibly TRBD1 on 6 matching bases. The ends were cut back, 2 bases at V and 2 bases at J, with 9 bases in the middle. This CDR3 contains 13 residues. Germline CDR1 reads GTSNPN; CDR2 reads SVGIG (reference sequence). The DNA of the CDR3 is TGTGCCTGGAGTAGGGGGATAAACACTGAAGCTTTCTTT. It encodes CAWSRGINTEAFF.

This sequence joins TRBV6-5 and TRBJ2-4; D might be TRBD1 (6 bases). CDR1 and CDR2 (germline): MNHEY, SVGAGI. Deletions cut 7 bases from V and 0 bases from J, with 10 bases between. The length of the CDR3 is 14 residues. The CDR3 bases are TGTGCCAGCAAAACAGGGTTAGCCAAAAACATTCAGTACTTC. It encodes CASKTGLAKNIQYF.

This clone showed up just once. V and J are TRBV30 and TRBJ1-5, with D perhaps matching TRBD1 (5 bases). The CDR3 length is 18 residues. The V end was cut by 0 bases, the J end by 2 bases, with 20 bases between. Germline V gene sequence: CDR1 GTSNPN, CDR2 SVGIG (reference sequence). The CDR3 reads CAWSVPSGTGVGNQPQHF. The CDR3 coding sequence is TGTGCCTGGAGTGTACCGAGCGGTACGGGGGTGGGCAATCAGCCCCAGCATTTT.

The CDR3 sequence: CASSLEAYSSYNEQFF. The CDR3 nucleotides read TGTGCCAGCAGCTTAGAGGCCTACAGCTCCTACAATGAGCAGTTCTTC. This chain connects TRBV7-7 to TRBJ2-1; D gene ambiguous. The germline CDR1 and CDR2 sequences are SSHAT and FNYEAQ (reference sequence). The CDR3 is 16 residues long. Deletions cut 1 base from V and 0 bases from J, with 10 bases between.

The CDR3 sequence is CASSQVREGGIRETQYF. The CDR3 DNA is TGCGCCAGCAGCCAAGTGCGGGAGGGGGGGATAAGAGAGACCCAGTACTTC. This chain uses TRBV4-3 with TRBJ2-5, with 9 nucleotides matching TRBD2. With V trimmed by 1 base and J by 4 bases, 10 bases remained unmatched. Germline V CDR1 and CDR2: LGHNA, YSLEER. CDR3 length: 17 amino acids.